These 29 T cell receptor beta chains share one sample of origin, sequenced in a study of shared clonotypes between healthy human individuals. TCRdb's table, derived via immunoSEQ multiplex PCR, lists solely in-frame clones and lacks some. In the table there are hundreds of thousands of clones, approximately 96% of which are singletons. It was CD45RO-negative cells, positively selected for CCR7, that made up naive CD8 cells, with terminally differentiated effector memory CD45RA+ cells excluded. Sequencing used naive CD8+ T cells sorted from blood. Receptor source: a woman aged 25 to 45 in good health.

The chain employs TRBV29-1 and TRBJ2-7; no clear D. Per germline, CDR1 SQVTM and CDR2 ANQGSEA. The CDR3 extends over 11 amino acids. Trimming left V 4 bases short and J 6 bases short, with 10 bases between. The chain's CDR3 is CSVVLGSEQYF. The CDR3 DNA is TGCAGCGTTGTACTCGGTAGCGAGCAGTACTTC.

This sequence joins TRBV10-1 and TRBJ1-1; D is ambiguous. The CDR3 is made up of 13 amino acids. Trimming stripped 7 bases from V and 0 bases from J, with 9 bases between. The germline gives CDR1 WNHNN, CDR2 SYGVQD (reference sequence). DNA for the CDR3: TGCGCCAGCAAGGCGGGGATGAACACTGAAGCTTTCTTT. Amino acid sequence: CASKAGMNTEAFF.

V gene TRBV5-6 combines with J gene TRBJ2-5; 9 nucleotides line up with TRBD1. Judging by the DNA end, TRBJ2-7 fits better; the J call may be wrong. This CDR3 has 14 residues. Germline V lookup: CDR1 SGHDT, CDR2 YYEEEE. Written as DNA, the CDR3 is TGTGCCAGCAGCTTCGGACAGGGGATGCACGAGCAGTACTTC. It specifies CASSFGQGMHEQYF.

The chain uses TRBV30 and TRBJ2-1; a possible D gene is TRBD1 (5 bases). Per the germline V gene, CDR1 is GTSNPN and CDR2 is SVGIG (reference sequence). The CDR3 runs to 12 residues. The V end was cut by 0 bases, the J end by 8 bases, with 8 bases between. The CDR3 protein is CAWSVQGYEQFF. In DNA form, the CDR3 reads TGTGCCTGGAGTGTCCAGGGATATGAGCAGTTCTTC.

This chain connects TRBV6-1 to TRBJ2-7, with D uncertain. The V end was cut by 3 bases, the J end by 3 bases, with 12 bases between. This CDR3 is 14 amino acids long. Germline-derived CDR1 and CDR2 are MNHNS and SASEGT. CDR3 loop: CASSEYKGLYEQYF. The CDR3 coding sequence is TGTGCCAGCAGTGAGTACAAGGGCCTCTACGAGCAGTACTTC.

This clone was recorded once. The genes are TRBV28 and TRBJ1-4; D not resolved. The V end was cut by 5 bases, the J end by 14 bases, with 18 bases between. Germline loops: CDR1 MDHEN, CDR2 SYDVKM. The CDR3 runs 13 residues. In DNA form, the CDR3 reads TGTGCCAGCAGTCCCCCCCGTTCCGATAGGCTGTTTTTT. Amino acid sequence: CASSPPRSDRLFF.

V usage is TRBV7-2 and J usage is TRBJ2-1, with 9 bases fitting TRBD1. The germline gives CDR1 SGHTA, CDR2 FQGNSA. Trimming at V came to 5 bases and at J to 3 bases, leaving 2 bases not matched to a gene. This CDR3 spans 14 amino acids. As DNA, the CDR3 is TGTGCCAGCAGCGGGACAGGGATCTACAATGAGCAGTTCTTC. It codes for CASSGTGIYNEQFF.

The CDR3 DNA reads as TGTGCCAGCAGAAGACTAGAACAGGAGACCCAGTACTTC. As protein: CASRRLEQETQYF. This chain connects TRBV28 to TRBJ2-5, with a possible D match to TRBD2 (6 bases). V lost 6 bases, J lost 5 bases, and 13 bases lay in between. From germline, CDR1 is MDHEN and CDR2 SYDVKM. The CDR3 has 13 amino acids.

The chain has TRBV11-1 and TRBJ1-1; weak D call: TRBD1 (5 bases). Trimming pared 0 bases from V and 5 bases from J, leaving 16 bases between. The CDR3 sequence is 16 residues long. Germline V gives CDR1 SGHAT, CDR2 FQDESV (reference sequence). The CDR3 region is CASSLAGTSGGTEAFF. The CDR3 nucleotides read TGTGCCAGCAGCTTAGCGGGGACTTCCGGAGGGACTGAAGCTTTCTTT.

This chain connects TRBV28 to TRBJ2-1; 11 nucleotides agree with TRBD2. Losses at the gene ends were 9 bases for V and 5 bases for J; bases not matched to a gene: 6. CDR1 MDHEN and CDR2 SYDVKM come from the germline V gene. This CDR3 comprises 14 residues. The CDR3 protein is CASRLAGSDNEQFF. In nucleotides, the CDR3 is TGTGCCAGTCGACTAGCGGGAAGCGACAATGAGCAGTTCTTC.

The genes are TRBV19 and TRBJ1-5; D gene unclear. The CDR3 length is 18 residues. Trimming took 3 bases from V and 0 from J, leaving 18 bases between them. Germline assignment: CDR1 LNHDA and CDR2 SQIVND (reference sequence). The CDR3 DNA sequence: TGTGCCAGTAGTATCGAGACAAACTGGGTTTATAGCAATCAGCCCCAGCATTTT. Amino acid sequence: CASSIETNWVYSNQPQHF.

The chain is built from TRBV11-2 and TRBJ2-5; D possibly matches TRBD1 or TRBD2 (5 bases each). Germline-derived CDR1 and CDR2 are SGHAT and FQNNGV. The V end was cut by 4 bases, the J end by 5 bases, with 17 bases between. This CDR3 is built from 15 residues. The chain's CDR3 is CASSSNDRDPETQYF. In nucleotides, the CDR3 is TGTGCCAGCAGCTCAAACGACCGGGACCCGGAGACCCAGTACTTC.

Turning to this clone: The sample carries other DNA sequences with the same CDR3. V is TRBV2 and J is TRBJ1-2; maybe TRBD1 (6 bases). Germline CDR1 and CDR2: SNHLY and FYNNEI. The CDR3 loop spans 13 amino acids. V lost 1 base, J lost 8 bases, and 11 bases lay in between. The CDR3 loop reads CASSEGAGDGYTF. CDR3 nucleotide sequence: TGTGCCAGCAGTGAAGGGGCAGGGGACGGCTACACCTTC.

This sequence joins TRBV19 and TRBJ1-5, with unresolved D. Trimming pared 3 bases from V and 6 bases from J, leaving 18 bases between. There are 16 residues in the CDR3. The germline V gene encodes CDR1 LNHDA and CDR2 SQIVND (reference sequence). CDR3: CASSMVQRGQVQPQHF. The CDR3 region has the DNA TGTGCCAGTAGTATGGTACAGCGGGGTCAGGTTCAGCCCCAGCATTTT.

Turning to this clone: The same CDR3 also results from other DNA sequences found in this sample. The chain carries TRBV27 and TRBJ2-5; a possible D gene is TRBD2 (6 bases). The V gene lost 2 bases and the J gene lost 5 bases, with 18 bases spanning the gap. Looked up from germline, CDR1 is MNHEY and CDR2 is SMNVEV (reference sequence). The CDR3 is 16 residues long. Written as DNA, the CDR3 is TGTGCCAGCAGTTTACGGGCTGGCGGGGCTCAGGAGACCCAGTACTTC. Translating it yields CASSLRAGGAQETQYF.

The count of this clone is one. V and J are TRBV27 and TRBJ2-1; D ambiguous. The germline gives CDR1 MNHEY, CDR2 SMNVEV (reference sequence). CDR3 size: 13 residues. Trimming shortened V by 0 bases and J by 15 bases, and 15 bases separated the two germline ends. The CDR3 is CASSLSPGLVWFF. CDR3 nucleotides: TGTGCCAGCAGTTTATCCCCCGGGCTAGTTTGGTTCTTC.

The rearrangement uses TRBV30 and TRBJ1-3; D gene uncertain. V was trimmed by 4 bases and J by 0 bases, leaving 7 bases between them. Germline values: CDR1 GTSNPN, CDR2 SVGIG (reference sequence). The CDR3 has 13 amino acids. This CDR3 reads CAWTPNSGNTIYF. In nucleotides, the CDR3 is TGTGCCTGGACCCCGAACTCTGGAAACACCATATATTTT.

The J gene is TRBJ2-1, the V gene TRBV9, with 11 bases fitting TRBD2. The V gene end was trimmed by 0 bases and the J gene end by 2 bases; junction bases not matched to a gene: 10. The length of the CDR3 is 19 residues. From germline, CDR1 is SGDLS and CDR2 YYNGEE. The CDR3 sequence: CASSVGGVLAGDPYNEQFF. DNA for the CDR3: TGTGCCAGCAGCGTAGGAGGAGTACTAGCGGGAGACCCCTACAATGAGCAGTTCTTC. The complete variable domain, with remaining parts taken from reference TRBV9 and TRBJ2-1, reads DSGVTQTPKHLITATGQRVTLRCSPRSGDLSVYWYQQSLDQGLQFLIQYYNGEERAKGNILERFSAQQFPDLHSELNLSSLELGDSALYFCASSVGGVLAGDPYNEQFFGPGTRLTVL.

The J gene is TRBJ2-1, the V gene TRBV5-1; TRBD1 matches 8 bases. The germline gives CDR1 SGHRS, CDR2 YFSETQ. V lost 4 bases, J lost 8 bases, and 11 bases stayed unmatched. CDR3 size: 15 residues. The CDR3, as DNA: TGCGCCAGCAGCCTCCGACAGGGGACGGACCATGAGCAGTTCTTC. Translating gives CASSLRQGTDHEQFF.

The V and J genes are TRBV9 and TRBJ2-5; D unclear. Trimming left V 3 bases short and J 5 bases short, with 17 bases between. The CDR3 sequence is 15 residues long. Germline loops: CDR1 SGDLS, CDR2 YYNGEE. CDR3 amino acids: CASSGGRAQWETQYF. The CDR3 DNA reads as TGTGCCAGCAGCGGGGGAAGGGCGCAATGGGAGACCCAGTACTTC.

In this sample, this clone turned up a few times. Other DNA sequences within the sample encode an identical CDR3. This sequence joins TRBV9 and TRBJ1-1; D possibly corresponds to TRBD1 (5 bases). V dropped 0 bases and J dropped 0 bases, with 9 bases sitting between them. The CDR3 is 15 amino acids. The germline V gene has CDR1 SGDLS and CDR2 YYNGEE. The CDR3 loop reads CASSVVQGMNTEAFF. The CDR3 nucleotides read TGTGCCAGCAGCGTAGTCCAGGGCATGAACACTGAAGCTTTCTTT.

The chain couples TRBV5-6 to TRBJ1-3, with D unresolved. The CDR3 sequence is 14 residues long. V dropped 1 base and J dropped 2 bases, with 7 bases sitting between them. Germline loops: CDR1 SGHDT, CDR2 YYEEEE. CDR3: CASSLIYTGNTIYF. In DNA, the CDR3 is TGTGCCAGCAGCTTGATCTATACTGGAAACACCATATATTTT. Supplemented by reference TRBV5-6 and TRBJ1-3, the full variable domain reads DAGVTQSPTHLIKTRGQQVTLRCSPKSGHDTVSWYQQALGQGPQFIFQYYEEEERQRGNFPDRFSGHQFPNYSSELNVNALLLGDSALYLCASSLIYTGNTIYFGEGSWLTVV.

The chain links TRBV2 to TRBJ1-5, with a tentative D call TRBD1 (6 bases). V dropped 6 bases and J dropped 0 bases, with 12 bases sitting between them. This CDR3 spans 15 amino acids. Germline-derived CDR1 and CDR2 are SNHLY and FYNNEI. The CDR3 DNA reads as TGTGCCAGCAGGGCCGGGACAAATAGCAATCAGCCCCAGCATTTT. This sequence encodes CASRAGTNSNQPQHF.

This chain joins TRBV11-2 and TRBJ1-1; D ambiguous. The V end lost 5 bases, the J end lost 2 bases, and 12 bases lay between the germline ends. CDR3 length: 14 amino acids. Germline V lookup: CDR1 SGHAT, CDR2 FQNNGV. This chain's CDR3 is CASSPIQSNTEAFF. The CDR3 DNA reads TGTGCCAGCAGCCCTATTCAGTCAAACACTGAAGCTTTCTTT.

The rearrangement uses TRBV13 and TRBJ2-1; 7 bases match TRBD2. The junction had 13 bases not matched to a gene; V was cut back by 8 bases and J by 3 bases. Germline V lookup: CDR1 PRHDT, CDR2 FYEKMQ (reference sequence). The CDR3 consists of 16 residues. The CDR3 region is CASHTRGEGFYNEQFF. CDR3 DNA: TGTGCCAGCCATACCCGGGGGGAGGGCTTCTACAATGAGCAGTTCTTC.

J is TRBJ2-2 and V is TRBV10-1, with 7 bases aligning to TRBD2. The CDR3 sequence is 17 residues long. Germline V CDR1 and CDR2: WNHNN, SYGVQD (reference sequence). J lost 2 bases, V lost 4 bases, and 10 bases had no gene match. CDR3: CASSGIGTTINTGELFF. The CDR3 DNA follows: TGCGCCAGCAGTGGTATCGGGACTACAATAAACACCGGGGAGCTGTTTTTT.

The chain couples TRBV19 to TRBJ1-1, with D possibly being TRBD1 (5 bases). CDR1 and CDR2 (germline): LNHDA, SQIVND (reference sequence). This CDR3 is 14 amino acids long. V lost 3 bases and J lost 5, with 13 bases in between. CDR3 sequence: CASSITEGKTEAFF. In DNA form, the CDR3 reads TGTGCCAGTAGTATTACGGAGGGGAAGACTGAAGCTTTCTTT. The full variable domain, completed using reference TRBV19 and TRBJ1-1, is DGGITQSPKYLFRKEGQNVTLSCEQNLNHDAMYWYRQDPGQGLRLIYYSQIVNDFQKGDIAEGYSVSREKKESFPLTVTSAQKNPTAFYLCASSITEGKTEAFFGQGTRLTVV.

The V call is TRBV29-1, the J call TRBJ2-3; 10 positions agree with TRBD2. Losses at the gene ends were 7 bases for V and 3 bases for J; bases not matched to a gene: 16. The CDR3 extends over 17 amino acids. Per the germline V gene, CDR1 is SQVTM and CDR2 is ANQGSEA. The CDR3 bases are TGCAGCGCGTGGGTTAGCGGGAGGCCGCCGATGACAGATACGCAGTATTTT. Protein: CSAWVSGRPPMTDTQYF.

This clone was recorded only once. The CDR3 DNA reads as TGTGCCAGTAGTATACTCGAAGGGGGCTCTGAAGCTTTCTTT. As protein: CASSILEGGSEAFF. V is TRBV19 and J is TRBJ1-1; TRBD1 aligns across 7 bases. The CDR3 runs 14 residues. V lost 2 bases, J lost 6 bases, and 6 bases stayed unmatched. Per germline, CDR1 LNHDA and CDR2 SQIVND (reference sequence).